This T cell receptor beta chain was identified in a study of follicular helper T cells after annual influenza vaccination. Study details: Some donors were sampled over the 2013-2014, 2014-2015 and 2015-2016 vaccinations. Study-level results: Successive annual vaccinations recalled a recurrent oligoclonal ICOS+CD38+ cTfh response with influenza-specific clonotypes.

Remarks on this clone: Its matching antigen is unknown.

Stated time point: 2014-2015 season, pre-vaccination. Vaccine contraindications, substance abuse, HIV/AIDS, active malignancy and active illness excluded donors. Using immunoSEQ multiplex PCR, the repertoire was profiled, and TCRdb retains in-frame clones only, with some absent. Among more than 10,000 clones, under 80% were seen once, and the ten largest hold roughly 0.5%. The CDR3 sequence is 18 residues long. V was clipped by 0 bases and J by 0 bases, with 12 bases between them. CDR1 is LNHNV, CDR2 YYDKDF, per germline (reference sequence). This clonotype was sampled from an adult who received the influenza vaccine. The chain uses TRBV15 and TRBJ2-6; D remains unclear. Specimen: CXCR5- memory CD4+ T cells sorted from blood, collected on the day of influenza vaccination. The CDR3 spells CATSRDVFLRSGANVLTF. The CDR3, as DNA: TGTGCCACCAGCAGAGATGTTTTTCTCCGCTCTGGGGCCAACGTCCTGACTTTC.